This record concerns one T cell receptor (beta chain) sequence. No antigen is known for it. No qualities accompany the bases; no much larger clone lies one base away. Libraries were built with the immunoSEQ multiplex PCR assay. For the multiplex PCR, a mixture combining 60 forward primers for TCR Vbeta segments and 13 reverse primers for TCR Jbeta segments was used. The CDR3 region of rearranged TCR beta genes was amplified from genomic DNA with a multiplex PCR assay. On the Illumina HiSeq System, the amplified TCR beta libraries were sequenced as 87-base-pair reads. The original methods were these. Across the 700 or so repertoires, a later analysis counted some 80 million unique TCR beta chains, 9.5 million to 12 million of which were shared by at least two donors. A nearest-neighbor algorithm error-corrected the raw reads and collapsed the reads into unique sequences, merging closely related sequences to remove PCR and sequencing errors. Alignment of CDR3 sequences to IMGT reference sequences was used to assign V, D and J gene segments. Each retained sequence needed at least a six-nucleotide match to both a V gene segment and a J gene segment. A rearrangement was called productive if the CDR3 had no stop codons and remained in frame with V and J, and every other rearrangement was called non-productive. CDR3 was defined by IMGT convention, running from the second conserved V-encoded cysteine to the conserved J-encoded phenylalanine. In an earlier analysis of around 600 of the donors, sequences lacking an unambiguous match to a single V gene segment were excluded. In an earlier analysis of around 590 of the donors, a V segment was called functional when productive rearrangements were above 56.7%, and segregating when the standard deviation between donors exceeded 5%. A statistical classification framework was developed to diagnose cytomegalovirus status using the catalog of TCR beta chain sequences. V and J gene assignment, in a later analysis, came from comparing TCR nucleotide sequences with IMGT/GENE-DB human TR gene sequences. Using the TCRdist pipeline, a later analysis assigned CDR3 sequences along with most-parsimonious VDJ recombination scenarios. In a later analysis, each TCR beta chain was defined by its CDR3 amino acid sequence together with its V-gene family, and reads lacking a unique V-gene family were excluded. As a way to deal with suspected cross-contamination and a sequencing artifact, a later analysis dropped 500 to 700 nucleotide sequences that were highly shared and had low generation probability. A later analysis calculated a clonal expansion index for each public chain from normalized within-repertoire ranks of inferred template counts. In a later analysis, generation probabilities were computed using a VDJ recombination model fitted to out-of-frame rearrangements, and the results were checked against IGoR. Hypergeometric tests were used in a later analysis to score TCR-TCR, TCR-HLA and TCR-CMV co-occurrence, with a repertoire-size bias correction applied to the TCR pairs. False discovery rates were estimated in a later analysis by permuting HLA or CMV assignments 20 times. A later analysis grouped co-occurring TCRs with DBSCAN, adding TCRdist sequence similarity when clustering within HLA-allele-positive subsets. Repertoires with fewer than 30,000 or more than 120,000 public chains were left out of co-occurrence clustering, as were five repertoires with anomalous nucleotide sharing. TCRdb took this table from immuneACCESS and kept in-frame rearrangements with V and J called. Such tables lack part of the clones; where checked against another copy, unresolved V genes explain under half of the gap, and the rest is unexplained. The DNA gave D and trimming, while V, J and clone size come from that table. The sample table records some 150,000 clones; roughly 89% of these occur just once. The leading ten clones occupy 0.7% to 1% of the sample.

These data originate in a study of cytomegalovirus exposure and HLA in healthy donors (dated by TCRdb to between 2016 and 2019). For context, the study as a whole: An earlier analysis of 587 of the donors reported 250 to 300 Gb of sequence data and roughly 100 million unique TCR beta sequences from about 179 million T cells. An early release covering roughly 600 HLA-typed donors comprised approximately 300 gigabases of sequencing data and some 79 million unique TCR sequences. Of the roughly 410 genotyped donors, roughly 80% were placed in the genetic ancestry cluster associated with self-reported Caucasian donors. The study aimed to test whether cataloging public T cell receptors could reveal signatures of past pathogen exposure. The study profiled the T cell repertoires of around 700 subjects by immunosequencing and related them to cytomegalovirus serostatus. Besides the first cohort of some 670 subjects, a separate validation cohort made up of over a hundred different subjects was used. High-throughput TCR immunosequencing, statistical association of individual TCRs with disease status, and machine learning were combined to predict cytomegalovirus infection status. In a later analysis, previously published TCR beta repertoires from some 640 donors were re-analyzed and high-resolution HLA genotyping was added so that TCR occurrence patterns could be studied. Rather than drawing on any new phenotypic data, the later analysis identified candidate immune exposures from TCR beta sequences and the way those sequences occurred across donors. An earlier analysis of approximately 500 of the donors applied high-throughput TCR beta sequencing to assess whether each TCR beta V gene segment acted as functional or pseudogenic. Alongside the repertoire data, information on donor age, sex, ethnicity and CMV serostatus was compiled. A later genetic analysis took genome-wide SNP genotypes for about three fifths of the 666 donors and used that subset as a discovery cohort. All discovery cohort repertoires had been generated on a single sequencing platform. HLA typing included class I and class II loci at four-digit resolution. The number of typed donors differed by locus: about 629-640 for A, B, C, DRB1 and DQB1; 522 for DQA1; some 610 for DPA1; and some 450 for DPB1. Because of strong linkage in the cohort, roughly five DR-DQ haplotypes were treated as single units for association and clustering. Among about 400 genotyped donors of the cohort, an average of about 240,000 unique TCR beta nucleotide sequences was sequenced per donor, of which about 20% were non-productive. Overall study results and their limits: Correlated functional status among segregating V segments might reflect linkage disequilibrium, but an unknown experimental factor could not be ruled out. Sequencing depth was assumed to be roughly uniform across donors in the presence/absence analyses, though that assumption may not hold. Some 15 rarely observed V segments, including chromosome 9 orphons, were excluded from the earlier analysis of several hundred of the donors because counts were too low. A further reported finding was that TCR beta sequences accurately predicted the HLA-A and HLA-B alleles for most subjects in the first cohort. The classifier was reported to diagnose cytomegalovirus status with high specificity and sensitivity in both the original cohort and the validation cohort. A group of highly shared sequence variants was considered likely to be a technical artifact of the sequencing pipeline. Compared with equally common non-associated chains, HLA-associated TCR beta chains in a later analysis were more clonally expanded and had lower generation probabilities. A later genetic analysis associated a missense DCLRE1C variant with V-gene and J-gene trimming of TCR beta chains, and an independent cohort replicated the association. The study gave a list of about 170 TCR beta chains associated with cytomegalovirus. In vitro tests confirmed that a few of the cytomegalovirus-associated TCR beta chains recognize cytomegalovirus antigens. Some IMGT-functional V segments, including TRBV6-2 and TRBV6-3, could not be distinguished by the 87-base-pair reads and were therefore excluded. For the cohort, immune exposure information was limited to CMV serostatus. A later analysis found that TCR association rates varied across HLA loci, with DRB1 alleles showing the most associated TCRs and HLA-C alleles the fewest. Because HLA typing was missing for some donors at each locus, association tests included only the typed subset. A later analysis associated 16,951 TCR beta sequences with specific HLA alleles at a false discovery rate of 0.05. In an earlier analysis of around 500 of the donors, most TCR beta V segments appeared in productive rearrangements about 87% or about 30% of the time, broadly matching IMGT annotations. Across donors, most TCR sequences were observed very rarely, whereas some public TCRs were present in many individuals. A later analysis reported that several top co-occurrence clusters appeared linked to parvovirus B19, influenza, CMV and Epstein-Barr virus. This cohort had only TCR beta chains sequenced, and the lack of alpha or paired-chain data limited which features could be detected. Assigning TCR associations to individual alleles was difficult when HLA alleles, especially DR and DQ, strongly co-occurred. The authors suggested that the approach could potentially be extended to other disease states and immunological phenotypes. According to a later genetic analysis, donors in an Asian-associated ancestry cluster had fewer N-insertions in productive TCRs than the approximately 630-donor mean. In a later analysis, most CMV-associated TCR beta chains were found to appear HLA-restricted, with HLA associations seemingly driven largely by CMV exposure.

Compared with germline, V lacks 2 bases and J lacks 0 bases; bases without a gene match: 18. Via the germline V gene, CDR1 is MDHEN and CDR2 SYDVKM. From cysteine to phenylalanine, the CDR3 is 21 amino acids long. Just the 63-base CDR3 DNA is kept, in frame starting at base 1. In total, around 600 healthy bone marrow donors made up the cohort. All cohort members were sampled while nominally healthy, although unrecorded immune exposures were likely present. The donor was CMV seronegative and was included in the group of a few hundred seronegative cohort members. Every donor gave a peripheral blood sample, and the peripheral blood mononuclear cells from that sample were used for TCR beta sequencing. The Qiagen DNeasy Blood Extraction Kit was used to extract genomic DNA from the blood cell samples.

The V gene is TRBV28 and the J gene is TRBJ1-5; 8 bases in the junction line up with TRBD1. The receptor was derived from a woman in her 30s in good health and CMV-seronegative. Sequenced input: PBMCs. The bases are TGTGCCAGCAGTTTAATTATTCCGGGACAGGTTCCCATTTATAGCAATCAGCCCCAGCATTTT. It translates to CASSLIIPGQVPIYSNQPQHF.